This TCR beta chain was identified during a study of naive and memory T cell subsets. The beta constant-region primer was an equimolar mix of two oligonucleotides covering TRBC1 and TRBC2. Nested alpha and beta constant-region primers with the SP2 primer drove four PCR rounds on ligated cDNA. Via MiXCR, TCRdb re-called the UMI-ligation and nested PCR reads, giving one row per CDR3 protein. The sample holds some 80,000 distinct CDR3 sequences, about 10% seen once. Ten or more counts support this clonotype. No antigen is known for it. The V gene's germline CDR1 is SGHVS and CDR2 FQNEAQ. V gave up 1 base and J gave up 2 bases; unmatched junction bases: 8. The CDR3 has 16 amino acids. Broader study findings: No ground truth validated the naive and memory repertoire findings. Naive and memory subsets had different power law exponents for TCR abundance.

The V gene is TRBV7-8, the J gene TRBJ2-7; 7 nucleotides match TRBD2. The receptor comes from a human donor in good health. The sample taken for sequencing was naive CD8+ T cells from blood. The CDR3 protein is CASSLEGAGATYEQYF. Written as DNA, the CDR3 is TGTGCCAGCAGCTTAGAAGGTGCGGGAGCTACCTACGAGCAGTACTTC. The variable domain in full, completed from reference TRBV7-8 and TRBJ2-7, reads GAGVSQSPRYKVAKRGQDVALRCDPISGHVSLFWYQQALGQGPEFLTYFQNEAQLDKSGLPSDRFFAERPEGSVSTLKIQRTQQEDSAVYLCASSLEGAGATYEQYFGPGTRLTVT.